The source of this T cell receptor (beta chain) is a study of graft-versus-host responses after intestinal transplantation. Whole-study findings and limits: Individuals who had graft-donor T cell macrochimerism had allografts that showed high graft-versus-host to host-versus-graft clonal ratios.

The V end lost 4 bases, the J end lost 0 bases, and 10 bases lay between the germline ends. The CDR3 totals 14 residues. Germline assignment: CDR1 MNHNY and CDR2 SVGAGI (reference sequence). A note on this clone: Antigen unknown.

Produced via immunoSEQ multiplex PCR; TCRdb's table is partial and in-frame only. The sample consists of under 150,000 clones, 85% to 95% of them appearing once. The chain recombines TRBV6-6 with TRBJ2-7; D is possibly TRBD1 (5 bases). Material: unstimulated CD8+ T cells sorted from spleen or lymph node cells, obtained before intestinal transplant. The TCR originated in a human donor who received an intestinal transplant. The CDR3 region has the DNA TGTGCCAGCAGTTTCCAGGGTAGCTCCTACGAGCAGTACTTC. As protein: CASSFQGSSYEQYF.